Sequencing of this T cell receptor (beta chain) was carried out in a study of T-cell memory formation after mild COVID-19. Study details: Clusters were largely donor specific.

Concerning this clonotype itself: Its antigen is unknown.

The study's findings and limits: Shrinking CD4+ clones were chiefly CM and EM; CD8+ ones were chiefly EMRA.

TCRdb processed the 5' RACE reads anew with MiXCR; each CDR3 protein has one entry. Of approximately 570,000 distinct CDR3 sequences in the sample, 15% to 20% were seen once. V lost 2 bases to trimming and J lost 4 bases; unmatched junction nucleotides: 17. Germline CDR1 reads LNHNV; CDR2 reads YYDKDF (reference sequence). CDR3 size: 19 residues. The TCR was taken from an adult woman who had mild COVID-19 (a few samples of this study predate the infection). Cell type and time point are not known. The chain is built from TRBV15 and TRBJ2-1, with 7 bases that match TRBD2. Source material: PBMCs or a T cell subset sorted from them (not recorded which). The CDR3 coding sequence is TGTGCCACCAGCAGACCCGGCGCGGGAGCACCCCTAGGTTACAATGAGCAGTTCTTC. Translated: CATSRPGAGAPLGYNEQFF.